This T cell receptor beta chain emerged from a study of blood T cells in healthy people across ages. In this sample, this clonotype turned up a few times. V lost 4 bases to trimming and J lost 3 bases; unmatched junction nucleotides: 6. The CDR3 totals 14 residues. Germline CDR1 is DFQATT and CDR2 is SNEGSKA (reference sequence). Alongside a J-beta primer mix, a sample-barcoded 5' primer served in a second PCR lasting about 7 to 11 cycles. Each CDR3 protein gets one entry after TCRdb re-called the 5' RACE reads with MiXCR. The repertoire holds 1 million or so distinct CDR3 sequences, with approximately 25% as singletons. The same specimen was also included in a second study, on T cells of mothers and their children. That work adds: The study sampled a few healthy Caucasian mothers and their six children.

The chain carries TRBV20-1 and TRBJ2-4, with 7 bases fitting TRBD1. The sequence was collected from a girl aged 2 to 9 in good health. The specimen sequenced was blood. The CDR3 DNA reads TGCAGTGCTACCAGGGGGTTGGGCAAAAACATTCAGTACTTC. It yields the protein CSATRGLGKNIQYF.